The entry that follows covers one T cell receptor beta chain sequence. The sample belongs to a study of blood T cell repertoires in COVID-19. Study-level background: Both acute and convalescent COVID-19 samples were obtained from the United States, Italy and Spain. Nucleic acid was either cDNA or gDNA, and it came from T cells, B-cell-depleted T cells, or PBMCs.

Per the study methods: The authors estimated nucleated cell counts from reference gene primer amplification. Clones were read by immunoSEQ multiplex PCR, and TCRdb kept only the in-frame ones, dropping some. From that table come the V and J calls and clone size; the DNA was used to work out D and trimming. This sample has about 47,000 clones; around 86% occur once, and the top ten carry over 6%. The sequencing sample was made of peripheral blood. The receptor was isolated from a man between 65 and 79 years old with active COVID-19.

The CDR3 DNA reads as TGTGCCAGCAGTTCTGACAGGGCCAATGAGCAGTTCTTC. Translated, it gives CASSSDRANEQFF. The rearrangement joins TRBV7-3 to TRBJ2-1; 7 bases are a match to TRBD1. This CDR3 comprises 13 residues. From germline, CDR1 is SGHTA and CDR2 FQGTGA. V shed 6 bases and J 6 bases; nucleotides not matched to a gene: 5.